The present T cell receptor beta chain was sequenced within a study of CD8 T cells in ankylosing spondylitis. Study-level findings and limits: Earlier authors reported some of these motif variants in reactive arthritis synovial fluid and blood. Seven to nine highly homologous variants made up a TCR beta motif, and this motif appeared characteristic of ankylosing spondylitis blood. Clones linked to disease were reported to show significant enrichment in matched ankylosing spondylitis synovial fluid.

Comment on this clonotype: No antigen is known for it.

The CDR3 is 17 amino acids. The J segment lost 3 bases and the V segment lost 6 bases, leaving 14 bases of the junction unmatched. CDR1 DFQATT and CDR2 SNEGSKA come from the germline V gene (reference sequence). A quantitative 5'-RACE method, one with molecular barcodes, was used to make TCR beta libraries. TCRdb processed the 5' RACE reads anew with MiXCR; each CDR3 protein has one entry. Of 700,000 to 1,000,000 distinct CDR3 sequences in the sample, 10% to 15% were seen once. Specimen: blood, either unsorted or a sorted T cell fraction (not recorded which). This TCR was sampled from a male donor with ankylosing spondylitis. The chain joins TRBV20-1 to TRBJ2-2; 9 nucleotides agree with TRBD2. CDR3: CSARPVAGALDTGELFF. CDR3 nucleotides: TGCAGTGCCCGACCCGTAGCGGGAGCTTTAGACACCGGGGAGCTGTTTTTT.